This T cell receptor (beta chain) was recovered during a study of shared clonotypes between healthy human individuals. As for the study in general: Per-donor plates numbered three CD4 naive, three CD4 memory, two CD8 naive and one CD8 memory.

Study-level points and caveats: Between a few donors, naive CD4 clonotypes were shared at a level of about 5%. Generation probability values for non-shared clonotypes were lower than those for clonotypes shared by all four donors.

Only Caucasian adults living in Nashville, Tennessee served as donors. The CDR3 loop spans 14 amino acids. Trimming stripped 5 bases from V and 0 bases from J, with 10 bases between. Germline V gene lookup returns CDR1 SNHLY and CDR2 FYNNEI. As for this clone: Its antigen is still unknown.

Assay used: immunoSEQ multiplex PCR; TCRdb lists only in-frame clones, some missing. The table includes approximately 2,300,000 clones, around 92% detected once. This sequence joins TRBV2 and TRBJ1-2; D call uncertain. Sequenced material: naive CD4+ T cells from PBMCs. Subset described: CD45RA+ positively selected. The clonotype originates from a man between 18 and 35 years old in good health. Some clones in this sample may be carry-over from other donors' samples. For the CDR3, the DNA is TGTGCCAGCAGTCCCCAGTCAGCTAACTATGGCTACACCTTC. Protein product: CASSPQSANYGYTF.